In this sample, the clone carrying this T cell receptor (beta chain) turned up a few times. Germline trimming cut 10 bases from V and 4 bases from J; bases unmatched to any gene: 8. Germline V gene lookup returns CDR1 MNHNY and CDR2 SVGAGI (reference sequence). The CDR3 is 14 amino acids. The sample belongs to a study of T cell repertoires in cytomegalovirus infection. TCRdb processed the reads anew with MiXCR; each CDR3 protein has one entry. Among 350,000 to 500,000 distinct CDR3 sequences listed, roughly 30% were seen once. The sequencing sample was made of PBMCs. V is TRBV6-6 and J is TRBJ2-2, with 8 bases that match TRBD2. This sequence originates from a human donor in good health (CMV status not recorded). Some clones in this sample may be carry-over from other donors' samples. The CDR3 loop is CATHSGEATGELFF. DNA for the CDR3: TGTGCCACCCATAGCGGGGAGGCCACCGGGGAGCTGTTTTTT.